The 19 T cell receptor beta chains below all came from one sample that was sequenced in a study of cytomegalovirus exposure and HLA in healthy donors. Both 60 Vbeta primers and 13 Jbeta primers went into the PCR. Clones were sequenced by immunoSEQ multiplex PCR, and TCRdb holds only the in-frame ones, with some missing. The profile shows roughly 120,000 clones, 65% of them singletons. The sequencing sample was made of PBMCs. These receptors were obtained from a middle-aged woman in good health and CMV-seropositive.

This clone was picked up a small number of times. The chain carries TRBV4-3 and TRBJ1-4, with 7 bases matching TRBD1. The V segment lost 4 bases and the J segment 4 bases; nucleotides outside the gene matches: 6. The CDR3 sequence is 15 residues long. Germline V gene data show CDR1 as LGHNA and CDR2 as YSLEER. CDR3 in amino acids: CASSPEGAGNEKLFF. DNA for the CDR3: TGCGCCAGCAGCCCGGAGGGGGCAGGTAATGAAAAACTGTTTTTT.

The chain couples TRBV7-2 to TRBJ2-7; 10 bases match TRBD2. Germline-derived CDR1 and CDR2 are SGHTA and FQGNSA. J gave up 3 bases and V 6 bases, and 5 bases lay outside the gene matches. The CDR3 runs to 14 residues. DNA for the CDR3: TGTGCCAGCAGGACTAGGACTAGCGGCTACGAGCAGTACTTC. It translates to CASRTRTSGYEQYF.

This chain connects TRBV6-5 to TRBJ1-1, with D possibly being TRBD1 (5 bases). Germline V gene data show CDR1 as MNHEY and CDR2 as SVGAGI. This CDR3 is built from 16 residues. V was clipped by 0 bases and J by 0 bases, with 11 bases between them. The CDR3 spells CASSYSGRGMNTEAFF. Written as DNA, the CDR3 is TGTGCCAGCAGTTACTCAGGGCGGGGGATGAACACTGAAGCTTTCTTT.

The V gene is TRBV2, the J gene TRBJ2-2; D possibly corresponds to TRBD2 (5 bases). This CDR3 is built from 13 residues. V dropped 8 bases and J dropped 1 base, with 8 bases sitting between them. CDR1 is SNHLY and CDR2 is FYNNEI in the germline V gene. CDR3 region: CASAAGNTGELFF. DNA of the CDR3: TGTGCCAGCGCGGCGGGGAACACCGGGGAGCTGTTTTTT.

A few counts support this clone. This chain joins TRBV19 and TRBJ2-4, with 8 nucleotides matching TRBD2. This CDR3 contains 16 residues. The V gene's germline CDR1 is LNHDA and CDR2 SQIVND (reference sequence). Unmatched junction bases numbered 8, after V lost 7 bases and J lost 0 bases. The CDR3 region has the DNA TGTGCCAGTAATCCCCCGGGACTAGTAGCCAAAAACATTCAGTACTTC. Translated, it gives CASNPPGLVAKNIQYF.

This chain uses TRBV5-6 with TRBJ2-1; 8 nucleotides line up with TRBD2. Germline CDR1 reads SGHDT; CDR2 reads YYEEEE. V trimming: 2 bases; J trimming: 5 bases; junction bases outside the gene matches: 0. The CDR3 consists of 13 residues. DNA of the CDR3: TGTGCCAGCAGCTTTAGCGGGAACAATGAGCAGTTCTTC. Encoded protein: CASSFSGNNEQFF. Full variable domain (outside the CDR3, taken from reference TRBV5-6 and TRBJ2-1): DAGVTQSPTHLIKTRGQQVTLRCSPKSGHDTVSWYQQALGQGPQFIFQYYEEEERQRGNFPDRFSGHQFPNYSSELNVNALLLGDSALYLCASSFSGNNEQFFGPGTRLTVL.

J is TRBJ1-5 and V is TRBV27; 8 nucleotides match TRBD1. The ends lost 5 bases at V and 7 bases at J; junction bases unmatched: 10. Germline values: CDR1 MNHEY, CDR2 SMNVEV (reference sequence). The CDR3 extends over 15 amino acids. The CDR3 sequence: CASSLIQGVEQPQHF. CDR3 nucleotides: TGTGCCAGCAGTCTGATACAGGGGGTGGAACAGCCCCAGCATTTT.

This clone turned up a few times. The chain uses TRBV7-7 and TRBJ2-3; D remains ambiguous. Trimming pared 5 bases from V and 2 bases from J, leaving 11 bases between. The length of the CDR3 is 14 residues. CDR1 and CDR2 from the germline V gene are SSHAT and FNYEAQ (reference sequence). CDR3 protein: CASSQTPDTDTQYF. In nucleotides, the CDR3 is TGTGCCAGCAGCCAGACACCGGACACAGATACGCAGTATTTT. The variable domain in full, with the rest retrieved from reference TRBV7-7 and TRBJ2-3, is GAGVSQSPRYKVTKRGQDVTLRCDPISSHATLYWYQQALGQGPEFLTYFNYEAQPDKSGLPSDRFSAERPEGSISTLTIQRTEQRDSAMYRCASSQTPDTDTQYFGPGTRLTVL.

This clone was recorded a few times. The CDR3, as DNA: TGTGCCAGCAGTGACTCGGCCAGCGGGGGGCTCGAGCAGTTCTTC. Residues: CASSDSASGGLEQFF. The chain has TRBV6-4 and TRBJ2-1; 9 positions match TRBD2. Germline assignment: CDR1 MRHNA and CDR2 SNTAGT. Trimming took 0 bases from V and 10 from J; bases not matched to a gene: 7. The CDR3 has 15 residues.

This clone has a handful of counts. V gene TRBV9 combines with J gene TRBJ2-7; D is ambiguous. Trimming took 0 bases from V and 6 from J, leaving 10 bases between them. CDR3 length: 13 amino acids. CDR1 is SGDLS and CDR2 is YYNGEE in the germline V gene. The CDR3 region is CASSVGVSGEQYF. In nucleotides, the CDR3 is TGTGCCAGCAGCGTAGGGGTGTCGGGCGAGCAGTACTTC.

The chain employs TRBV11-2 and TRBJ2-7; D gene ambiguous. The germline V gene has CDR1 SGHAT and CDR2 FQNNGV. V gave up 3 bases and J gave up 1 base, with 4 bases separating them. This CDR3 is 12 amino acids long. The CDR3 sequence is CASSFQSYEQYF. The CDR3, as DNA: TGTGCCAGCAGCTTCCAATCCTACGAGCAGTACTTC.

The chain uses TRBV4-3 and TRBJ2-7; 8 bases match TRBD2. The CDR3 spans 17 residues. V was pared by 0 bases and J by 5 bases, with 12 bases of the junction left unmatched. The germline CDR1 and CDR2 sequences are LGHNA and YSLEER. DNA of the CDR3: TGCGCCAGCAGCCAAGATTATGTCAGCGGGAGAGTAAACGAGCAGTACTTC. This gives the protein CASSQDYVSGRVNEQYF.

This sequence joins TRBV9 and TRBJ2-1; tentative D call: TRBD1 (5 bases). The CDR3 consists of 15 residues. V was trimmed by 0 bases and J by 4 bases, leaving 11 bases between them. The V gene's germline CDR1 is SGDLS and CDR2 YYNGEE. DNA for the CDR3: TGTGCCAGCAGCGTAGTAGGGGCGCGTTACAATGAGCAGTTCTTC. Protein: CASSVVGARYNEQFF.

The V and J genes are TRBV30 and TRBJ1-1; D uncertain. The CDR3 contains 12 residues. In germline, CDR1 is GTSNPN, CDR2 SVGIG (reference sequence). The V end lost 0 bases, the J end lost 6 bases, and 8 bases lay between the germline ends. The chain's CDR3 is CAWSVRGAEAFF. In nucleotides, the CDR3 is TGTGCCTGGAGTGTACGGGGAGCTGAAGCTTTCTTT. Full variable domain (outside the CDR3, taken from reference TRBV30 and TRBJ1-1): SQTIHQWPATLVQPVGSPLSLECTVEGTSNPNLYWYRQAAGRGLQLLFYSVGIGQISSEVPQNLSASRPQDRQFILSSKKLLLSDSGFYLCAWSVRGAEAFFGQGTRLTVV.

This clone was counted between two and nine times. The chain uses TRBV28 and TRBJ1-2; TRBD1 might be the D (5 bases). The CDR3 is 15 amino acids. The ends were cut back, 6 bases at V and 3 bases at J, with 17 bases in the middle. Looked up from germline, CDR1 is MDHEN and CDR2 is SYDVKM. CDR3 loop: CASSIGGLLDYGYTF. In DNA form, the CDR3 reads TGTGCCAGCAGCATTGGGGGGTTGCTCGACTATGGCTACACCTTC.

Note on this clone: The identical CDR3 is also encoded by other nucleotide sequences in the sample. V and J are TRBV11-2 and TRBJ2-7; 8 bases are a match to TRBD1. Germline loops: CDR1 SGHAT, CDR2 FQNNGV. The CDR3 consists of 14 residues. V dropped 6 bases and J dropped 6; count of bases not matched to a gene: 10. This CDR3 reads CASSSGGQGPEQYF. The CDR3 DNA is TGTGCCAGCAGTTCCGGAGGACAGGGCCCCGAGCAGTACTTC. The full variable domain, completed using reference TRBV11-2 and TRBJ2-7, is EAGVAQSPRYKIIEKRQSVAFWCNPISGHATLYWYQQILGQGPKLLIQFQNNGVVDDSQLPKDRFSAERLKGVDSTLKIQPAKLEDSAVYLCASSSGGQGPEQYFGPGTRLTVT.

V and J are TRBV9 and TRBJ2-2; D is undetermined. Germline CDR1 reads SGDLS; CDR2 reads YYNGEE. V gave up 0 bases and J gave up 7 bases, with 4 bases separating them. The CDR3 loop spans 12 amino acids. This chain's CDR3 is CASSVGSGELFF. Written as DNA, the CDR3 is TGTGCCAGCAGCGTAGGGAGCGGGGAGCTGTTTTTT.

The chain carries TRBV27 and TRBJ1-2, with 7 bases fitting TRBD1. Unmatched junction bases numbered 9, after V lost 2 bases and J lost 6 bases. In germline, CDR1 is MNHEY, CDR2 SMNVEV (reference sequence). This CDR3 has 15 amino acids. The CDR3 region has the DNA TGTGCCAGCAGTTTAGCCACAGGGGATGGAGATGGCTACACCTTC. This encodes CASSLATGDGDGYTF.

In DNA form, the CDR3 reads TGCAGCGTGGGCCGGGACTCCCTTAATGAGCAGTTCTTC. Amino acid sequence: CSVGRDSLNEQFF. The chain employs TRBV29-1 and TRBJ2-1; a weak D match, TRBD2 (6 bases). Trimming left V 6 bases short and J 7 bases short, with 16 bases between. This CDR3 contains 13 residues. Germline CDR1 is SQVTM and CDR2 is ANQGSEA.